The TCR beta chain described here comes from a study of T cells in Graves' hyperthyroidism and ophthalmopathy. V lost 6 bases to trimming and J lost 2 bases; unmatched junction nucleotides: 9. Germline V CDR1 and CDR2: MDHEN, SYDVKM. The CDR3 contains 15 residues. Researchers amplified the TCR beta CDR3 regions from RNA transcripts. A set of HTBI primers served as the primers for a first-round RT-PCR of the TCR CDR3. MiXCR, applied by TCRdb to the multiplex PCR reads, yields one record per CDR3 protein. In the table there are around 200,000 distinct CDR3 sequences, around 20% of which are singletons. This clonotype originated in a man aged 35 to 55 with Graves' hyperthyroidism. The chain uses TRBV28 and TRBJ1-1, with 7 nucleotides matching TRBD1. The sequencing input was blood. The CDR3 coding sequence is TGTGCCAGCAGCCAAGAGGGGGCTGAAAACACTGAAGCTTTCTTT. This encodes CASSQEGAENTEAFF.